A single sample gave rise to the 23 T cell receptor beta chains below, sequenced in a study of CD8+CD57+ T cells in acquired aplastic anemia. Profiling that covered TCR beta VDJ and CDR3 relied on genomic DNA as its template. TCRdb redid the calling of the reads with MiXCR, one entry per CDR3 protein. The table records about half a million distinct CDR3 sequences, around 30% of them present only once. The sequenced patients had an expansion of CD8+CD57+ cells seen by flow cytometry. Sample: sorted CD4+, CD8+, or CD8+CD57+ T cells (not recorded which) from PBMCs. These receptors came from a human donor with aplastic anemia.

This clonotype was observed a few times. This chain joins TRBV6-5 and TRBJ2-7; a weak D match, TRBD1 (6 bases). The V gene's germline CDR1 is MNHEY and CDR2 SVGAGI. V was trimmed by 4 bases and J by 2 bases, leaving 9 bases between them. The CDR3 covers 13 residues. Written as DNA, the CDR3 is TGTGCCAGCAGTTGGGACACGGCCTACGAGCAGTACTTC. Its translation: CASSWDTAYEQYF.

This clonotype was seen ten or more times. V usage is TRBV20-1 and J usage is TRBJ2-1, with no clear D. Germline assignment: CDR1 DFQATT and CDR2 SNEGSKA (reference sequence). The CDR3 totals 12 residues. Trimming removed 1 base at V and 6 bases at J, with 7 bases between. This CDR3 is CSARAPGNEQFF. The DNA for the CDR3 is TGCAGTGCTAGAGCCCCCGGCAATGAGCAGTTCTTC.

This chain connects TRBV2 to TRBJ1-2; unclear D gene. The germline gives CDR1 SNHLY, CDR2 FYNNEI. The V end was cut by 4 bases, the J end by 4 bases, with 10 bases between. The CDR3 totals 13 residues. The CDR3 loop is CASSGSGSYGYTF. In nucleotides, the CDR3 is TGTGCCAGCAGTGGGAGCGGCTCCTATGGCTACACCTTC.

By frequency in the sample, this clonotype is medium-sized (0.01 to 0.1%). The chain has TRBV24-1 and TRBJ1-2; 8 positions match TRBD1. Germline V gene lookup returns CDR1 KGHDR and CDR2 SFDVKD. The ends lost 5 bases at V and 3 bases at J; junction bases unmatched: 7. This CDR3 spans 15 amino acids. The CDR3 DNA follows: TGTGCCACCAGTGGCCCGGACAGGGCCCACTATGGCTACACCTTC. Its protein product is CATSGPDRAHYGYTF.

In this sample, this clonotype turned up many times. The chain uses TRBV19 and TRBJ1-1, with TRBD1 as a possible D gene (6 bases). CDR3 length: 14 amino acids. Trimming took 7 bases from V and 0 from J, leaving 12 bases between them. Germline V gene sequence: CDR1 LNHDA, CDR2 SQIVND (reference sequence). The CDR3 region has the DNA TGTGCCAGTACGATGACAGGTTTGAACACTGAAGCTTTCTTT. This codes for CASTMTGLNTEAFF.

This chain connects TRBV12-3 or TRBV12-4 to TRBJ2-5; D may be TRBD1 (6 bases). Trimming stripped 5 bases from V and 5 bases from J, with 15 bases between. The CDR3 contains 14 residues. CDR3 in amino acids: CASSERRGGETQYF. DNA for the CDR3: TGTGCCAGCAGTGAACGCAGGGGCGGCGAGACCCAGTACTTC.

This clonotype was detected ten times or more. In DNA form, the CDR3 reads TGCGCCAGCAGCCCACCGGGGCCGTTTTCCTACGAGCAGTACTTC. Residues: CASSPPGPFSYEQYF. This chain connects TRBV5-1 to TRBJ2-7; D is tentatively TRBD1 or TRBD2 (5 bases each). The CDR3 spans 15 residues. Germline-derived CDR1 and CDR2 are SGHRS and YFSETQ. Between the trimmed V and J ends, which lost 4 bases and 1 base, there was a span of 15 bases.

This clonotype came up a few times. V is TRBV19 and J is TRBJ2-3; tentative D call: TRBD2 (5 bases). V lost 5 bases to trimming and J lost 9 bases, with 24 bases between them. The length of the CDR3 is 16 residues. The germline V gene encodes CDR1 LNHDA and CDR2 SQIVND (reference sequence). Here the CDR3 reads CASSFSGGAVRGTQYF. CDR3 nucleotides: TGTGCCAGTAGTTTTTCAGGCGGAGCAGTCCGAGGGACGCAGTATTTT.

This clonotype came up many times. The genes are TRBV19 and TRBJ2-2; 7 positions agree with TRBD1. The CDR3 has 15 amino acids. V was pared by 3 bases and J by 0 bases, with 1 base of the junction left unmatched. CDR1 and CDR2 from the germline V gene are LNHDA and SQIVND (reference sequence). CDR3 bases: TGTGCCAGTAGTATTCAGGGGGCGAACACCGGGGAGCTGTTTTTT. As protein: CASSIQGANTGELFF.

This clonotype was recorded at least ten times. This chain uses TRBV24-1 with TRBJ2-7; D not certain. Germline CDR1 KGHDR, CDR2 SFDVKD. V lost 7 bases and J 7 bases, leaving 10 bases between the germline ends. The CDR3 consists of 11 residues. The CDR3 loop is CATRKTVEQYF. The DNA of the CDR3 is TGTGCCACCAGGAAAACTGTGGAGCAGTACTTC.

The CDR3 sequence: CASSGTGGNTGELFF. The CDR3 DNA reads TGTGCCAGCAGTGGGACGGGGGGGAACACCGGGGAGCTGTTTTTT. The rearrangement uses TRBV2 and TRBJ2-2; 7 bases align to TRBD2. This CDR3 spans 15 amino acids. Trimming cost V 4 bases and J 1 base; bases outside gene matches: 3. The germline V gene encodes CDR1 SNHLY and CDR2 FYNNEI. Variable domain in full (rest from reference TRBV2 and TRBJ2-2): EPEVTQTPSHQVTQMGQEVILRCVPISNHLYFYWYRQILGQKVEFLVSFYNNEISEKSEIFDDQFSVERPDGSNFTLKIRSTKLEDSAMYFCASSGTGGNTGELFFGEGSRLTVL.

This clonotype was counted only a few times. The chain is built from TRBV6-2 or TRBV6-3 and TRBJ2-5; 7 bases line up with TRBD2. J gave up 2 bases and V 4 bases, and 7 bases lay outside the gene matches. The CDR3 spans 15 residues. Germline V gives CDR1 MNHEY, CDR2 SVGEGT. The CDR3 region has the DNA TGTGCCAGCAGTTCCCCATCCGGGGGGCAAGAGACCCAGTACTTC. It encodes CASSSPSGGQETQYF.

This clonotype was seen a few times. The chain is built from TRBV5-1 and TRBJ2-1; D gene uncertain. Deletions cut 0 bases from V and 10 bases from J, with 8 bases between. Germline V gene data show CDR1 as SGHRS and CDR2 as YFSETQ. This CDR3 is 12 amino acids long. For the CDR3, the DNA is TGCGCCAGCAGCTTGGCGGGCCACGAGCAGTTCTTC. Encoded protein: CASSLAGHEQFF.

The chain carries TRBV5-6 and TRBJ1-2; 7 bases fit TRBD1. Trimming cost V 5 bases and J 4 bases; bases outside gene matches: 11. The CDR3 runs 15 residues. Per the germline V gene, CDR1 is SGHDT and CDR2 is YYEEEE. The CDR3 region has the DNA TGTGCCAGCAGTTTCTACCCAGGGACAGCCTATGGCTACACCTTC. Translating it yields CASSFYPGTAYGYTF.

This clonotype appeared many times. J is TRBJ2-7 and V is TRBV5-1; the D call may be TRBD1 or TRBD2 (5 bases each). CDR3 length: 13 residues. Germline values: CDR1 SGHRS, CDR2 YFSETQ. Trimming removed 3 bases at V and 6 bases at J, with 13 bases between. The CDR3 spells CASSSYGAGEQYF. The CDR3 nucleotides are TGCGCCAGCAGCTCCTACGGGGCTGGCGAGCAGTACTTC. Filled out from reference TRBV5-1 and TRBJ2-7, the complete variable domain reads KAGVTQTPRYLIKTRGQQVTLSCSPISGHRSVSWYQQTPGQGLQFLFEYFSETQRNKGNFPGRFSGRQFSNSRSEMNVSTLELGDSALYLCASSSYGAGEQYFGPGTRLTVT.

Concerning this clonotype: A much larger clone differs from this one at a single base, so this may be a read error. The CDR3 carries no conserved terminal phenylalanine or tryptophan, so it likely arises from a read error. This chain joins TRBV14 and TRBJ1-6, with TRBD1 matching 7 bases. The CDR3 is 14 residues long. Germline CDR1 and CDR2: SGHDN and FVKESK. Trimming cost V 4 bases and J 7 bases; bases outside gene matches: 4. This chain's CDR3 is CASSPTGFNSPLHL. The CDR3 nucleotides are TGTGCCAGCAGCCCGACAGGGTTCAATTCACCCCTCCACTTG.

This clonotype was seen ten or more times. The V call is TRBV15, the J call TRBJ1-5, with D maybe TRBD1 (5 bases). Trimming stripped 0 bases from V and 4 bases from J, with 10 bases between. Germline loops: CDR1 LNHNV, CDR2 YYDKDF (reference sequence). The CDR3 runs 15 residues. Here the CDR3 reads CATSRESGFNQPQHF. CDR3 in DNA: TGTGCCACCAGCAGAGAATCAGGGTTTAATCAGCCCCAGCATTTT.

This clonotype was seen at least ten times. The chain has TRBV12-3 or TRBV12-4 and TRBJ1-5; no definite D call. Deletions cut 7 bases from V and 2 bases from J, with 6 bases between. The CDR3 spans 12 residues. CDR3 loop: CASKAGNQPQHF. DNA of the CDR3: TGTGCCAGCAAGGCTGGCAATCAGCCCCAGCATTTT.

The table lists this clonotype with many counts. V is TRBV10-3 and J is TRBJ1-2, with D possibly matching TRBD1 (6 bases). Germline lookup yields CDR1 ENHRY and CDR2 SYGVKD. Trimming took off 2 bases at V and 4 bases at J, with 14 bases between the two ends. The CDR3 consists of 15 residues. In DNA, the CDR3 is TGTGCCATCAGTGAGCCTTACAGGGAAGCCTATGGCTACACCTTC. Its translation is CAISEPYREAYGYTF.

This clonotype was detected many times. The chain joins TRBV12-5 to TRBJ1-2, with a weak D call TRBD1 (6 bases). V lost 2 bases to trimming and J lost 5 bases, with 9 bases between them. The CDR3 contains 13 residues. Germline V gene sequence: CDR1 LGHNT, CDR2 FRNRAP. CDR3 sequence: CASGLSGTYGYTF. CDR3 sequence (DNA): TGTGCTAGTGGTTTGAGCGGGACATATGGCTACACCTTC.

This clonotype was observed many times. V is TRBV10-2 and J is TRBJ2-7; 16 nucleotides line up with TRBD2. The CDR3 has 17 residues. V was clipped by 2 bases and J by 6 bases; unmatched bases: 7. Germline V gene lookup returns CDR1 WSHSY and CDR2 SAAADI. The CDR3 DNA reads TGCGCCAGCAGTGAGATGGGACTAGCGGGAGGGTCCCCCGAGCAGTACTTC. Protein: CASSEMGLAGGSPEQYF.

This clonotype occurred many times. The chain carries TRBV2 and TRBJ1-5, with a possible D match to TRBD1 (6 bases). Trimming cost V 5 bases and J 8 bases, with 16 bases left between them. The CDR3 covers 14 residues. Germline-derived CDR1 and CDR2 are SNHLY and FYNNEI. The DNA of the CDR3 is TGTGCCAGCAGTCCCCTGGGGGGGCAGGAGCCCCAGCATTTT. Amino acid sequence: CASSPLGGQEPQHF.

Of note for this clonotype: This may come from a read error, since a much larger clone is one base off. The chain links TRBV10-3 to TRBJ2-1, with TRBD2 as a possible D gene (5 bases). V dropped 5 bases and J dropped 4 bases, with 12 bases sitting between them. CDR3 length equals 14 residues. Germline V gives CDR1 ENHRY, CDR2 SYGVKD. CDR3 sequence (DNA): TGTGCCATCAGTCCCGCATCGGGGTACAATGAGCAGTTCTTC. Amino acids: CAISPASGYNEQFF.